This TCR beta chain was retrieved from a study of blood T cell repertoires in COVID-19. Study in general: The United States, Italy and Spain provided the acute and convalescent COVID-19 samples.

This study enrolled people aged about 18 to 95 from about two dozen US geographic areas. In assigning cohorts, the study relied on participant-reported clinical history. Original methodology: Using reference gene primer amplification, nucleated cell counts were estimated. Data came from immunoSEQ multiplex PCR; TCRdb stores just in-frame clones and leaves some out. From that table come the V and J calls and clone size; the DNA was used to work out D and trimming. The data show about 240,000 clones, 87% seen once. The origin of this receptor is a woman aged 30 to 39 with acute COVID-19. Input material: PBMCs or T cells enriched from blood (not recorded which).

CDR3: CASSQTDRGGGQTIYGYTF. The CDR3 region has the DNA TGCGCCAGCAGCCAGACGGACAGGGGAGGAGGGCAAACTATTTATGGCTACACCTTC. This chain links TRBV4-3 with TRBJ1-2; TRBD1 matches at 9 bases. There are 19 residues in the CDR3. The germline gives CDR1 LGHNA, CDR2 YSLEER. The trim removed 3 bases at V and 5 bases at J, leaving 19 bases unmatched.